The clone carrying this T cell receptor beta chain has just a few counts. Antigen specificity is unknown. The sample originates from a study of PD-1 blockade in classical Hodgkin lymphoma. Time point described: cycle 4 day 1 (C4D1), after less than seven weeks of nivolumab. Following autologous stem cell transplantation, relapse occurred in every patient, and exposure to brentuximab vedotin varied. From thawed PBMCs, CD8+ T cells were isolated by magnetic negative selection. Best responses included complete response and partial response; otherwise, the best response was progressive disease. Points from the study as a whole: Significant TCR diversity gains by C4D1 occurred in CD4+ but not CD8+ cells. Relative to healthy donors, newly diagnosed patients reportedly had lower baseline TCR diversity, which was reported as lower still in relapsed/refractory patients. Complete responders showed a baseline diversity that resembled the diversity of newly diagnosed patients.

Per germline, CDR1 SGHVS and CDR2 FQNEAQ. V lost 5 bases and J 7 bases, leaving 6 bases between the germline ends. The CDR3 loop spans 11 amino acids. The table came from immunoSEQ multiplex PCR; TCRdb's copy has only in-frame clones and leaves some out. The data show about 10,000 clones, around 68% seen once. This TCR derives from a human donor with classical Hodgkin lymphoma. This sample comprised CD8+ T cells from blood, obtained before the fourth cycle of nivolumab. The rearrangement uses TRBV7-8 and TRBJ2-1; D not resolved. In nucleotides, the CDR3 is TGTGCCAGCAGCCGACTGAATGAGCAGTTCTTC. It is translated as CASSRLNEQFF.